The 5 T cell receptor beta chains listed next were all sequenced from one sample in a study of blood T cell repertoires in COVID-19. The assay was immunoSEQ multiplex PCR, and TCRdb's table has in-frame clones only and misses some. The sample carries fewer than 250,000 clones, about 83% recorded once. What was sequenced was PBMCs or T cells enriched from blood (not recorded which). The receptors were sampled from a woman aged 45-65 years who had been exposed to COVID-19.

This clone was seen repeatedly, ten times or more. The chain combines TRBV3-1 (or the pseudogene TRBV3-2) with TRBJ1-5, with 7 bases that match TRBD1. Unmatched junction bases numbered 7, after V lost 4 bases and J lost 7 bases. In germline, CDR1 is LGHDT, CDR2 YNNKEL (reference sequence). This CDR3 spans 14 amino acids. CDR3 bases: TGTGCCAGCAGCCTGCAGGGGGTAGGGCAGCCCCAGCATTTT. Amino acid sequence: CASSLQGVGQPQHF.

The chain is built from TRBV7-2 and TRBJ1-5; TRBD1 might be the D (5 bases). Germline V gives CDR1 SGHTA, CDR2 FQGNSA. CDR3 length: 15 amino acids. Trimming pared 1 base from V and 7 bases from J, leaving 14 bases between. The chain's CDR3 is CASSLEGVTPQPQHF. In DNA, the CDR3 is TGTGCCAGCAGCTTAGAAGGGGTAACCCCCCAGCCCCAGCATTTT.

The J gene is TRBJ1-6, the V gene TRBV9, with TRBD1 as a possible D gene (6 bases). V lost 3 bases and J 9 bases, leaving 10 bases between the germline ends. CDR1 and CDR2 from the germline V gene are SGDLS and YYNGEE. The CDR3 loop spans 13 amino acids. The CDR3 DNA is TGTGCCAGCAGCGCGACAGGAGGTTCACCCCTCCACTTT. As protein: CASSATGGSPLHF.

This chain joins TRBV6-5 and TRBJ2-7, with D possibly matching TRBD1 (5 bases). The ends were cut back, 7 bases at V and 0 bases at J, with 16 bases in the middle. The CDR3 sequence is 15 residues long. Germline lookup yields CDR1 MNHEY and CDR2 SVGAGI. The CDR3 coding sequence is TGTGCCAGCATCGAAGGTGACAGCAGCTCCTACGAGCAGTACTTC. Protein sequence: CASIEGDSSSYEQYF.

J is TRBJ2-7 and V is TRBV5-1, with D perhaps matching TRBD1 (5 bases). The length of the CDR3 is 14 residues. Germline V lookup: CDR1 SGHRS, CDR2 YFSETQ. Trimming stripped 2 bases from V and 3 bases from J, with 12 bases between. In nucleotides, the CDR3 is TGCGCCAGCAGCTTTGTGGGGCGCTTCTACGAGCAGTACTTC. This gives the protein CASSFVGRFYEQYF. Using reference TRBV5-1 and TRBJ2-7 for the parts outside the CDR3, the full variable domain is KAGVTQTPRYLIKTRGQQVTLSCSPISGHRSVSWYQQTPGQGLQFLFEYFSETQRNKGNFPGRFSGRQFSNSRSEMNVSTLELGDSALYLCASSFVGRFYEQYFGPGTRLTVT.